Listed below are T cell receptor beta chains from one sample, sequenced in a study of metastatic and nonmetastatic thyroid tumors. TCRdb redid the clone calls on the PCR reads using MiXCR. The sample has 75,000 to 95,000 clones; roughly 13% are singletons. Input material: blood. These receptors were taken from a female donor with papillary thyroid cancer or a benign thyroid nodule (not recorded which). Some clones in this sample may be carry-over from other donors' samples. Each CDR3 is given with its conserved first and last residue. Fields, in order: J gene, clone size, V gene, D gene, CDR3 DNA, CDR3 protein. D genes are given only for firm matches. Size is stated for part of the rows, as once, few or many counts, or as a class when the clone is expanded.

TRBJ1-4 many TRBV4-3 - TGCGCCAGCAGCCCACGGATCGCCTCAACTAATGAAAAACTGTTTTTT CASSPRIASTNEKLFF
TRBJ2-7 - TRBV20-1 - TGCAGTGCTATTGACATCGAGCAAGGATACGAGCAGTACTTC CSAIDIEQGYEQYF
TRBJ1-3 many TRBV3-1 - TGTGCCAGCAGCCAAGATCGGCCGAGCTCTGGAAACACCATATATTTT CASSQDRPSSGNTIYF
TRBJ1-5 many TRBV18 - TGTGCCAGCTCACCAGTATCGACAACTAGCAATCAGCCCCAGCATTTT CASSPVSTTSNQPQHF
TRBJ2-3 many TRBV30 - TGTGCCTGGACTTGGGGGCGCCAGACAGTCACAGATACGCAGTATTTT CAWTWGRQTVTDTQYF
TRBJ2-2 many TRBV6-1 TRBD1 TGTGCCAGCAGTGAACTACAGGGGTGGGACACCGGGGAGCTGTTTTTT CASSELQGWDTGELFF
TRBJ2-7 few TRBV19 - TGTGCCAGTAGTATAATGGAGGACATCTACGAGCAGTACTTC CASSIMEDIYEQYF
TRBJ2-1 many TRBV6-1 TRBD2 TGTGCCAGCAGTGACTCGGGGGGGAAGGATGAGCAGTTCTTC CASSDSGGKDEQFF
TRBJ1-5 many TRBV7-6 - TGTGCCAGCAGCTTAGGGGGGTTAAATCAGCCCCAGCATTTT CASSLGGLNQPQHF
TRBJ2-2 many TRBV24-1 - TGTGCCACCAGTGATCCTACCTACAGGAACACCGGGGAGCTGTTTTTT CATSDPTYRNTGELFF
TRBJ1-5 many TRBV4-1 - TGCGCCAGCAGCCAAGAGAGGGCGGGGGGGGGCAATCAGCCCCAGCATTTT CASSQERAGGGNQPQHF
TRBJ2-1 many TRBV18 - TGTGCCAGCTCACCACCAGAAGGGACAACCGGTTACAATGAGCAGTTCTTC CASSPPEGTTGYNEQFF
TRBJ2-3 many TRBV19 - TGTGCCTCCCGGGACTCAAACACAGATACGCAGTATTTT CASRDSNTDTQYF
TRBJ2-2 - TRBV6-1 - TGTGCCAGCAGGGAACCTTCCGGGGAGCTGTTTTTT CASREPSGELFF
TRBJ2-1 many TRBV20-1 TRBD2 TGCAGTCCAAAGACCGGGACTAGCGGGTACAATGAGCAGTTCTTC CSPKTGTSGYNEQFF
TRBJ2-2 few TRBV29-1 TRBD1 TGCAGCGTCCATGGGACAGGCAACACCGGGGAGCTGTTTTTT CSVHGTGNTGELFF
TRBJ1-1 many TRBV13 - TGTGCCAGCAGCTACAAAGGGGGGTCGGGGGGCTTGTACACTGAAGCTTTCTTT CASSYKGGSGGLYTEAFF
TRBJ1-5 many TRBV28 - TGTGCCAGCAGGGGGATTAGGGGGGATCAGCCCCAGCATTTT CASRGIRGDQPQHF
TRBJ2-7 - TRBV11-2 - TGTGCCAGCAGCTTTAGTGGCCTATCGGGGACCTACGATCAGTACTTC CASSFSGLSGTYDQYF
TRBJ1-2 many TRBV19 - TGTGCCAGTAGTATAGGGCGCCAGTATGGCTACACCTTC CASSIGRQYGYTF
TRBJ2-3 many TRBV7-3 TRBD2 TGTGCCAGCAGCTTACGTCGCCCTGCACTAGCGGGAGGGGGGGATACGCAGTATTTT CASSLRRPALAGGGDTQYF
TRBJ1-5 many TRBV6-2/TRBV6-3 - TGTGCCAGCAGAGGTCAGGGTATCGACAATCAGCCCCAGCATTTT CASRGQGIDNQPQHF
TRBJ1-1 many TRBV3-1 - TGTGCCACCAGGGGTGTGAACACTGAAGCTTTCTTT CATRGVNTEAFF
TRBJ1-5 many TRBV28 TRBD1 TGTGCCAGCAGTTTTTCTGGGGACAGAGACCTCAATCAGCCCCAGCATTTT CASSFSGDRDLNQPQHF
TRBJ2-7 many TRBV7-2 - TGTGCCAGCAGCTTAGTGCAGACCTACGAGCAGTACTTC CASSLVQTYEQYF
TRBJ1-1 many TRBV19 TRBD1 TGTGCCAGTGGAACCGGGACAGGGGGGGGGAACACTGAAGCTTTCTTT CASGTGTGGGNTEAFF
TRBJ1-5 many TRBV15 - TGTGCCACCAGCAGAGATTCCGGGAGCAATCAGCCCCAGCATTTT CATSRDSGSNQPQHF
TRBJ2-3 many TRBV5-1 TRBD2 TGCGCCAGCAGCAGGGGAAGCGGGAGGGCAGATACGCAGTATTTT CASSRGSGRADTQYF
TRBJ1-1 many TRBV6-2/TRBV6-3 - TGTGCCAGCAGTTACTTGGGCGGCACTGAAGCTTTCTTT CASSYLGGTEAFF
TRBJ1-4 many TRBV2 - TGTGCCAGCAGTGAATCCAGGGGCTGGAGTGAAAAACTGTTTTTT CASSESRGWSEKLFF
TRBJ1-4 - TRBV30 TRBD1 TGTGCCTGGAGTGGACGGGACAGGGGGAATACGGACCCGAATGAAAAACTGTTTTTT CAWSGRDRGNTDPNEKLFF